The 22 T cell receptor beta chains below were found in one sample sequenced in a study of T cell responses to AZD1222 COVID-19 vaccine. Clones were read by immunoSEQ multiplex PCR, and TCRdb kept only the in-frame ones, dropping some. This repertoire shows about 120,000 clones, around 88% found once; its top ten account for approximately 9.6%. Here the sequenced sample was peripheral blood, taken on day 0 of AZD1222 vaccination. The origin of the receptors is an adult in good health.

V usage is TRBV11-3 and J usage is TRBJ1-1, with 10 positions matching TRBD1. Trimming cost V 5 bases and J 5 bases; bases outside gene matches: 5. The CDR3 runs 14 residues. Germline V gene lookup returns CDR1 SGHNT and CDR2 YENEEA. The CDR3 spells CASSVTGGETEAFF. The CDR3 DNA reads TGTGCCAGCAGCGTGACAGGGGGCGAGACTGAAGCTTTCTTT.

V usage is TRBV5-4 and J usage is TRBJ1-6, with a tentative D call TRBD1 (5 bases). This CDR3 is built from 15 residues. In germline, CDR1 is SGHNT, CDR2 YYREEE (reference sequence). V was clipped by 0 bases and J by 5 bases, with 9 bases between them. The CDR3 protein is CASSLVGRDNSPLHF. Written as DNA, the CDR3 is TGTGCCAGCAGCTTGGTGGGCAGGGATAATTCACCCCTCCACTTT.

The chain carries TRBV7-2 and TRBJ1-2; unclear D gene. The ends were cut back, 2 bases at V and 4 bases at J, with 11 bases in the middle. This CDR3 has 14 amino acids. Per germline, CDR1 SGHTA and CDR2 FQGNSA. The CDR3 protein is CASSLSDRTYGYTF. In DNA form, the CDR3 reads TGTGCCAGCAGCTTAAGCGATCGGACCTATGGCTACACCTTC.

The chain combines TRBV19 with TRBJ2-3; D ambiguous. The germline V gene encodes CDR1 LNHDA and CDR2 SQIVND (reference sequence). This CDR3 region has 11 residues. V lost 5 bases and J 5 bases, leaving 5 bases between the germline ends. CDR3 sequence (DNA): TGTGCCAGTAGTGGGTTAGATACGCAGTATTTT. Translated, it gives CASSGLDTQYF.

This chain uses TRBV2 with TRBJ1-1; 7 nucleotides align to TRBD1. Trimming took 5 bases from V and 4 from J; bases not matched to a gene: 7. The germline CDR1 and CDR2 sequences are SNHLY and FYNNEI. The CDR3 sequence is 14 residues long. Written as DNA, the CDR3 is TGTGCCAGCAGTTTAGACAGGGAGGGCACTGAAGCTTTCTTT. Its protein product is CASSLDREGTEAFF.

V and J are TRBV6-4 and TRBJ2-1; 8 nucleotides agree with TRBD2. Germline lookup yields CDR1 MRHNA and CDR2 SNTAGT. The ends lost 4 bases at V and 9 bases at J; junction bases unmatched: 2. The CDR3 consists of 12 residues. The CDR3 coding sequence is TGTGCCAGCAGTGGTAGCGGGGCTGAGCAGTTCTTC. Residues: CASSGSGAEQFF.

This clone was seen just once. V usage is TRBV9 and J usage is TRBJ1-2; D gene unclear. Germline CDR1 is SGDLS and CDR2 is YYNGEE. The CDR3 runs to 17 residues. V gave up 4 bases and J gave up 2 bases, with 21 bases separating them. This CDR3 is CASSHPAELSTNYGYTF. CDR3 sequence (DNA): TGTGCCAGCAGCCATCCCGCAGAGCTTTCTACAAACTATGGCTACACCTTC.

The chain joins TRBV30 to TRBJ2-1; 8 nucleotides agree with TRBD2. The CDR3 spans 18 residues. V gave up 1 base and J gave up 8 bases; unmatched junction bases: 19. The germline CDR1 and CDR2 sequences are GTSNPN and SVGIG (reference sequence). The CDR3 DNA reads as TGTGCCTGGAGTGCCGCACTGATGCGGGGGGTAGCACACGATGAGCAGTTCTTC. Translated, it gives CAWSAALMRGVAHDEQFF.

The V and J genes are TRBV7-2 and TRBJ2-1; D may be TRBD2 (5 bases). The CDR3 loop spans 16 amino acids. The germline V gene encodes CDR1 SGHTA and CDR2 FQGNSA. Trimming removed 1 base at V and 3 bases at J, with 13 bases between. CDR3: CASSLGSGGHYNEQFF. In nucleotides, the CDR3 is TGTGCCAGCAGCTTAGGTTCGGGCGGGCACTACAATGAGCAGTTCTTC.

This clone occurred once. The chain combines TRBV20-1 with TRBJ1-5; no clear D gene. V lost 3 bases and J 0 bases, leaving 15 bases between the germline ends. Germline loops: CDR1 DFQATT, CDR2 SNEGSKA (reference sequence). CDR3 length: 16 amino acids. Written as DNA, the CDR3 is TGCAGTGCTAGTGGCCCCGTCCCTTATAGCAATCAGCCCCAGCATTTT. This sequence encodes CSASGPVPYSNQPQHF.

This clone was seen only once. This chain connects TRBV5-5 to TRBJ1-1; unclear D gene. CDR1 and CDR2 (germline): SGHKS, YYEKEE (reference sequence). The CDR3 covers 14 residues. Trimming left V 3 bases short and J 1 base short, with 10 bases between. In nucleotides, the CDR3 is TGTGCCAGCAGCTACTCACTGGGGAACACTGAAGCTTTCTTT. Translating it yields CASSYSLGNTEAFF.

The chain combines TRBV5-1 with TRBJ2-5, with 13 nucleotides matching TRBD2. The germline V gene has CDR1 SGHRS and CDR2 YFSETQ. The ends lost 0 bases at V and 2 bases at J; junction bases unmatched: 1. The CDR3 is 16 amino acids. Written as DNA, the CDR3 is TGCGCCAGCAGCTTGGTGGGACTAGCGGGGCAAGAGACCCAGTACTTC. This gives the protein CASSLVGLAGQETQYF. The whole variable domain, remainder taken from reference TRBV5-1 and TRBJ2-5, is KAGVTQTPRYLIKTRGQQVTLSCSPISGHRSVSWYQQTPGQGLQFLFEYFSETQRNKGNFPGRFSGRQFSNSRSEMNVSTLELGDSALYLCASSLVGLAGQETQYFGPGTRLLVL.

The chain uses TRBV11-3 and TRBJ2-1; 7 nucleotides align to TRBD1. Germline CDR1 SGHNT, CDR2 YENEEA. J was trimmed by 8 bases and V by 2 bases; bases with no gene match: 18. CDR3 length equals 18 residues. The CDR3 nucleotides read TGTGCCAGCAGCTTAAGCCGTATCACAGGGGCCCCCCGCGATGAGCAGTTCTTC. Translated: CASSLSRITGAPRDEQFF.

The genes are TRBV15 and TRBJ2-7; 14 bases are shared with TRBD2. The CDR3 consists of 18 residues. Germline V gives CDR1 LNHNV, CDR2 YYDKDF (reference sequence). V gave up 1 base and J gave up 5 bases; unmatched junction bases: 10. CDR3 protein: CATSRAGLAGEPSHEQYF. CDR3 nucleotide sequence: TGTGCCACCAGCAGAGCGGGACTAGCGGGAGAGCCTAGCCACGAGCAGTACTTC.

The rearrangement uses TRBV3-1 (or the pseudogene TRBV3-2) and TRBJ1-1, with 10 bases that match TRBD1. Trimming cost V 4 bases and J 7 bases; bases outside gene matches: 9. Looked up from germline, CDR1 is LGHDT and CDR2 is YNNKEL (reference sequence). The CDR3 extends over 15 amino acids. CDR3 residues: CASSPRQGASGEAFF. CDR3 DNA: TGTGCCAGCAGCCCCCGACAGGGGGCCTCGGGTGAAGCTTTCTTT.

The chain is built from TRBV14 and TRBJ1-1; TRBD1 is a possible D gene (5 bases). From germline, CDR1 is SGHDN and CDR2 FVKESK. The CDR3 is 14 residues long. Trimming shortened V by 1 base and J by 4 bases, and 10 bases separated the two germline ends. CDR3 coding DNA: TGTGCCAGCAGCCAAGCTTTGGGGGGCACTGAAGCTTTCTTT. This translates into CASSQALGGTEAFF.

In DNA, the CDR3 is TGTGCCAGCAGTGCCCCAGGGGCTGGAAACACCATATATTTT. This codes for CASSAPGAGNTIYF. The rearrangement joins TRBV9 to TRBJ1-3; D is possibly TRBD1 (6 bases). The germline V and J ends were trimmed by 5 bases and 2 bases, with 11 bases remaining between them. CDR1 and CDR2 from the germline V gene are SGDLS and YYNGEE. The CDR3 sequence is 14 residues long.

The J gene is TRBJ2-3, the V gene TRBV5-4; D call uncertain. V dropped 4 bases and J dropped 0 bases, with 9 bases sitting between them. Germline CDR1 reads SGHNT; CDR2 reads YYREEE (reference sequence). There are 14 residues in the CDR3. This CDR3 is CASSPPDSTDTQYF. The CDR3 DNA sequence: TGTGCCAGCAGCCCGCCTGACAGCACAGATACGCAGTATTTT.

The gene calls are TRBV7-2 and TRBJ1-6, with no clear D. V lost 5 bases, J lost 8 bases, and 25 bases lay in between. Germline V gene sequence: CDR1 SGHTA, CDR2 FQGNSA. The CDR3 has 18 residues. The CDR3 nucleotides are TGTGCCAGCAGCCTTTATCCTATTATCCCCGGGAGTGATTCACCCCTCCACTTT. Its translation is CASSLYPIIPGSDSPLHF. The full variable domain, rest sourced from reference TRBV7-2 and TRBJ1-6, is GAGVSQSPSNKVTEKGKDVELRCDPISGHTALYWYRQSLGQGLEFLIYFQGNSAPDKSGLPSDRFSAERTGGSVSTLTIQRTQQEDSAVYLCASSLYPIIPGSDSPLHFGNGTRLTVT.

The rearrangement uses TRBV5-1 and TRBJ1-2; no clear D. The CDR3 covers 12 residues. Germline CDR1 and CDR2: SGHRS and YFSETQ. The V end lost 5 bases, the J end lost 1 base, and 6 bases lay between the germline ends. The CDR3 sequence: CASSGGNYGYTF. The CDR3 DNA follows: TGCGCCAGCAGTGGCGGTAACTATGGCTACACCTTC.

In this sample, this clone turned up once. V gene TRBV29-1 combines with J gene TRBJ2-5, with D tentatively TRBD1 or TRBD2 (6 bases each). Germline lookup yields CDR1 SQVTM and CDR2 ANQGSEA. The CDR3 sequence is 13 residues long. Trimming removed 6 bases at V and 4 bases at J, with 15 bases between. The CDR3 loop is CSVSPPGAETQYF. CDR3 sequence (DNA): TGCAGCGTATCCCCTCCGGGGGCAGAGACCCAGTACTTC.

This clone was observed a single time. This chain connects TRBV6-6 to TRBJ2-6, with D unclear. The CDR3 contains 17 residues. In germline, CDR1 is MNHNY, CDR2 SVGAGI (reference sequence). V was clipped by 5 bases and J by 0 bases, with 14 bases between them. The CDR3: CASSPGRVPSGANVLTF. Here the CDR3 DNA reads TGTGCCAGCAGTCCCGGACGGGTCCCCTCTGGGGCCAACGTCCTGACTTTC.